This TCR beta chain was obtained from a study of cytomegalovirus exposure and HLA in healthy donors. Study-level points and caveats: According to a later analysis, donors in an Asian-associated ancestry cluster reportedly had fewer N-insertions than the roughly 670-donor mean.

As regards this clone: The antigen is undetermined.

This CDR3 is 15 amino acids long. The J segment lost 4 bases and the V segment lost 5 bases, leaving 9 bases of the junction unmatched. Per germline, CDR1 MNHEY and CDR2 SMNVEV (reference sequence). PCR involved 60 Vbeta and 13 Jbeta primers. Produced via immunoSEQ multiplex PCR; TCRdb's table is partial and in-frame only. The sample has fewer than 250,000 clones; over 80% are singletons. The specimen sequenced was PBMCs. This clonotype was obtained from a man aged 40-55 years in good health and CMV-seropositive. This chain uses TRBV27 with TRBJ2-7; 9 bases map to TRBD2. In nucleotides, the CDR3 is TGTGCCAGCAGTCCCCGGGGAGCGGGAGGTTACGAGCAGTACTTC. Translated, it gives CASSPRGAGGYEQYF.